This T cell receptor (beta chain) stems from a study of T-cell memory formation after mild COVID-19. A note on this clonotype: Its antigen is as yet unknown.

Germline CDR1 MNHEY, CDR2 SVGAGI. CDR3 length equals 15 residues. V was cut by 2 bases and J by 8 bases, with 18 bases left in between. TCRdb called the 5' RACE reads again in MiXCR, with one record for every CDR3 protein. The table lists 150,000 to 200,000 distinct CDR3 sequences, about 28% of them singletons. Study outcomes and limitations: Contracting CD4+ clones lay largely in CM and EM, with CD8+ ones residing in EMRA.

Sequenced sample: PBMCs or a T cell subset sorted from them (not recorded which). The rearrangement joins TRBV6-5 to TRBJ1-1; no firm D call. This receptor was obtained from an adult woman who had mild COVID-19 (a few samples of this study predate the infection). Cell type and time point are not known. The CDR3 sequence: CASSYGAGLRKEAFF. The CDR3 DNA is TGTGCCAGCAGTTACGGTGCAGGCTTACGCAAAGAAGCTTTCTTT.